This TCR beta chain was documented in a study of T cell repertoires in cytomegalovirus infection. Background on the study: Researchers turned to recently identified HLA-C-restricted CMV epitopes as well as well-studied HLA-B-restricted ones. The public TCR beta signatures pointed to both CMV infection and matching HLA type.

TCRdb used MiXCR to reprocess the reads, holding one entry per CDR3 protein. Of under 200,000 distinct CDR3 sequences listed, about 20% were seen once; the top ten hold 20% to 30%. Trimming removed 5 bases from V and 2 bases from J, with 13 bases in between. CDR3 length: 15 residues. This clonotype turned up a few times. Antigen: not known. Study-level results: Frequencies of public TCR beta families were cumulated, and this identified carriers of CMV plus the relevant HLA.

The TCR was taken from a human donor in good health (CMV status not recorded). Some clones in this sample may be carry-over from other donors' samples. The chain combines TRBV12-3 or TRBV12-4 with TRBJ1-5; the D is unclear. The source material was CD8+ T cells from cultured PBMCs, sampled from culture after CMV antigen stimulation. CDR3 nucleotides: TGTGCCAGCAGTACGTCTGGGATGGGCAATCAGCCCCAGCATTTT. Protein: CASSTSGMGNQPQHF.